Shown below are 19 T cell receptor beta chains from a single sample sequenced in a study of T-cell reconstitution after alpha-beta-depleted transplantation in children. Construction of the TCRbeta library involved unique molecular identifiers. TCRdb used MiXCR to reprocess the PCR reads, holding one entry per CDR3 protein. This sample yields about 980,000 distinct CDR3 sequences, of which less than 30% are seen a single time; more than 25% belongs to the top ten. Sequencing used PBMCs, mostly from graft donor cells, obtained 360 days after TCRalphabeta/CD19-depleted stem cell transplant. The source of these receptors is a boy in the first two years of life who had a stem cell transplant for SCID, so the T cells may come from the graft donor.

The chain uses TRBV3-1 and TRBJ2-7; D ambiguous. The CDR3 is 12 amino acids. Trimming removed 1 base from V and 5 bases from J, with 6 bases in between. CDR1 is LGHDT and CDR2 is YNNKEL in the germline V gene (reference sequence). Here the CDR3 reads CASSQAGDEQYF. The CDR3, as DNA: TGTGCCAGCAGCCAAGCAGGTGACGAGCAGTACTTC.

V and J are TRBV5-1 and TRBJ2-3, with a possible D match to TRBD2 (5 bases). The CDR3 has 13 amino acids. Between the trimmed V and J ends, which lost 4 bases and 4 bases, there was a span of 10 bases. From germline, CDR1 is SGHRS and CDR2 YFSETQ. CDR3 coding DNA: TGCGCCAGCAGCGTGCTAGCTCCAGATACGCAGTATTTT. Its protein product is CASSVLAPDTQYF.

The rearrangement links TRBV3-1 to TRBJ2-3; perhaps TRBD2 as D (6 bases). From germline, CDR1 is LGHDT and CDR2 YNNKEL (reference sequence). The V end was cut by 3 bases, the J end by 0 bases, with 10 bases between. The CDR3 has 15 amino acids. The CDR3 DNA follows: TGTGCCAGCAGCCAGCAGGGACTCAGCACAGATACGCAGTATTTT. Protein product: CASSQQGLSTDTQYF.

The chain has TRBV20-1 and TRBJ2-4; D is perhaps TRBD1 (5 bases). V lost 8 bases and J 0 bases, leaving 17 bases between the germline ends. CDR3 length equals 15 residues. The germline V gene has CDR1 DFQATT and CDR2 SNEGSKA (reference sequence). The CDR3 nucleotides are TGCAGTTCGCCAGACCTACAGGTAGCCAAAAACATTCAGTACTTC. Protein sequence: CSSPDLQVAKNIQYF.

The chain carries TRBV12-3 or TRBV12-4 and TRBJ2-7; possible D gene TRBD2, 5 bases. The CDR3 is made up of 13 amino acids. Trimming stripped 1 base from V and 7 bases from J, with 11 bases between. CDR3 sequence reads: CASSLERTGEQYF. The CDR3 DNA sequence: TGTGCCAGCAGTTTAGAACGGACGGGGGAGCAGTACTTC.

The V call is TRBV27, the J call TRBJ1-4, with TRBD1 matching 9 bases. V shed 1 base and J 3 bases; nucleotides not matched to a gene: 6. Germline assignment: CDR1 MNHEY and CDR2 SMNVEV (reference sequence). This CDR3 is 17 amino acids long. CDR3 nucleotide sequence: TGTGCCAGCAGTTTATATGGGGGACAGGGTCCTAATGAAAAACTGTTTTTT. Amino acids: CASSLYGGQGPNEKLFF.

The chain combines TRBV6-2 or TRBV6-3 with TRBJ2-7; no definite D call. The CDR3 has 16 residues. Trimming took off 2 bases at V and 1 base at J, with 15 bases between the two ends. Germline V lookup: CDR1 MNHEY, CDR2 SVGEGT. CDR3 DNA: TGTGCCAGCAGTTACGGAGTTCCCGCCTTTTCCTACGAGCAGTACTTC. It is translated as CASSYGVPAFSYEQYF.

J is TRBJ1-2 and V is TRBV4-1, with no clear D. Trimming pared 4 bases from V and 8 bases from J, leaving 11 bases between. The CDR3 sequence is 12 residues long. Germline V gene sequence: CDR1 MGHRA, CDR2 YSYEKL. For the CDR3, the DNA is TGCGCCAGCAGCCCAATGGGCTACGGCTACACCTTC. It encodes CASSPMGYGYTF.

The J gene is TRBJ2-1, the V gene TRBV10-3, with 11 positions matching TRBD2. With V trimmed by 3 bases and J by 4 bases, 2 bases remained unmatched. The CDR3 has 15 amino acids. Germline CDR1 reads ENHRY; CDR2 reads SYGVKD. The CDR3 nucleotides read TGTGCCATCAGTGACCTAGCGGGGGGATACAATGAGCAGTTCTTC. It codes for CAISDLAGGYNEQFF.

J is TRBJ1-3 and V is TRBV9; no firm D call. V lost 3 bases and J 3 bases, leaving 10 bases between the germline ends. Germline CDR1 reads SGDLS; CDR2 reads YYNGEE. This CDR3 is built from 14 residues. The CDR3 here is CASSANSVGNTIYF. In nucleotides, the CDR3 is TGTGCCAGCAGCGCCAACAGCGTTGGAAACACCATATATTTT.

This clonotype was seen just once. The chain has TRBV19 and TRBJ2-1; 11 positions match TRBD1. This CDR3 has 16 residues. Germline lookup yields CDR1 LNHDA and CDR2 SQIVND (reference sequence). The J segment lost 6 bases and the V segment lost 3 bases, leaving 7 bases of the junction unmatched. The chain's CDR3 is CASSIRDRGIGNEQFF. CDR3 nucleotides: TGTGCCAGTAGTATTCGGGACAGGGGGATTGGCAATGAGCAGTTCTTC. Full variable domain (remainder filled in from reference TRBV19 and TRBJ2-1): DGGITQSPKYLFRKEGQNVTLSCEQNLNHDAMYWYRQDPGQGLRLIYYSQIVNDFQKGDIAEGYSVSREKKESFPLTVTSAQKNPTAFYLCASSIRDRGIGNEQFFGPGTRLTVL.

This rearrangement joins TRBV7-9 to TRBJ1-3, with D perhaps TRBD1 (5 bases). V lost 0 bases, J lost 8 bases, and 11 bases lay in between. Looked up from germline, CDR1 is SEHNR and CDR2 is FQNEAQ (reference sequence). CDR3 length: 14 amino acids. The CDR3 DNA follows: TGTGCCAGCAGCTTAGCGGGGGTTGCTGACACCATATATTTT. It is translated as CASSLAGVADTIYF.

J is TRBJ2-5 and V is TRBV12-3 or TRBV12-4; D possibly corresponds to TRBD1 (6 bases). Trimming shortened V by 0 bases and J by 5 bases, and 13 bases separated the two germline ends. The CDR3 runs 15 residues. The CDR3 region is CASSLARSQGETQYF. CDR3 nucleotide sequence: TGTGCCAGCAGTTTAGCGCGTTCACAGGGTGAGACCCAGTACTTC.

The sample holds many counts of this clonotype. The J gene is TRBJ1-1, the V gene TRBV28, with a weak D call TRBD1 (6 bases). Trimming stripped 3 bases from V and 6 bases from J, with 14 bases between. CDR3 size: 14 residues. In germline, CDR1 is MDHEN, CDR2 SYDVKM. As DNA, the CDR3 is TGTGCCAGCAGTTTGTTTACAGGGAAACCTGAAGCTTTCTTT. Its translation is CASSLFTGKPEAFF.

This clonotype was observed many times. V and J are TRBV5-1 and TRBJ2-3; the D gene could be TRBD1 or TRBD2 (6 bases each). Per germline, CDR1 SGHRS and CDR2 YFSETQ. V was clipped by 4 bases and J by 4 bases, with 10 bases between them. The CDR3 totals 13 residues. In DNA form, the CDR3 reads TGCGCCAGCAGCCCCGGGGGCGCAGATACGCAGTATTTT. Its translation: CASSPGGADTQYF.

There are a few counts of this clonotype. This may stem from a read error, because a much larger clone lies one nucleotide away. The chain joins TRBV12-3 or TRBV12-4 to TRBJ2-7; D is tentatively TRBD1 or TRBD2 (5 bases each). This CDR3 is built from 12 residues. Trimming took off 6 bases at V and 5 bases at J, with 11 bases between the two ends. The CDR3: CASSPGADEQYF. In nucleotides, the CDR3 is TGTGCCAGCAGCCCCGGGGCCGACGAGCAGTACTTC.

A few counts support this clonotype. The chain couples TRBV7-9 to TRBJ2-1; a weak D match, TRBD1 (6 bases). Per germline, CDR1 SEHNR and CDR2 FQNEAQ (reference sequence). CDR3 size: 15 residues. Deletions cut 4 bases from V and 8 bases from J, with 18 bases between. The CDR3 nucleotides are TGTGCCAGCAGCTCAACGGACAGCTTGGTCGATGAGCAGTTCTTC. This encodes CASSSTDSLVDEQFF.

This clonotype was detected only a few times. V and J are TRBV3-1 and TRBJ2-3, with TRBD2 identical over 10 bases. Germline values: CDR1 LGHDT, CDR2 YNNKEL (reference sequence). The CDR3 sequence is 17 residues long. V lost 1 base to trimming and J lost 0 bases; unmatched junction nucleotides: 4. In nucleotides, the CDR3 is TGTGCCAGCAGCCAAGGGGGACTAGCGCATAGCACAGATACGCAGTATTTT. Amino acid sequence: CASSQGGLAHSTDTQYF.

This clonotype appeared a few times. The chain is built from TRBV5-1 and TRBJ1-2; D is uncertain. V was pared by 1 base and J by 4 bases, with 14 bases between. This CDR3 has 15 residues. Per the germline V gene, CDR1 is SGHRS and CDR2 is YFSETQ. This CDR3 is CASSLSGRLSYGYTF. Written as DNA, the CDR3 is TGCGCCAGCAGCTTGTCCGGCAGGCTCTCCTATGGCTACACCTTC.